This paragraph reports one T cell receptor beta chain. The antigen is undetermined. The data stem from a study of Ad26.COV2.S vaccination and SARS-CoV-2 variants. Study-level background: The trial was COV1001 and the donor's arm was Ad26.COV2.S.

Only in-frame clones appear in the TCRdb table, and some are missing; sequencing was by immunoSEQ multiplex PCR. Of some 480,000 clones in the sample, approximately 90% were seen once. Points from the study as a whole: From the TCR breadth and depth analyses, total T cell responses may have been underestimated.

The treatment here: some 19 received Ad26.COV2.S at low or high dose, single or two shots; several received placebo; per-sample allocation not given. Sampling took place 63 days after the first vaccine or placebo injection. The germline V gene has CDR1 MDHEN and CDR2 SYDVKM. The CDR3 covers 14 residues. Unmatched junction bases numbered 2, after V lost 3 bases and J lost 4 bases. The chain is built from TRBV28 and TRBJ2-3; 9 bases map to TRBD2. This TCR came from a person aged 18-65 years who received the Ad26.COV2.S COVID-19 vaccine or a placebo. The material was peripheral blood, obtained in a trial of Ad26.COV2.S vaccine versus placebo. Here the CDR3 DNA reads TGTGCCAGCAGTTTGGCTAGCGGGGCAGATACGCAGTATTTT. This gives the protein CASSLASGADTQYF.